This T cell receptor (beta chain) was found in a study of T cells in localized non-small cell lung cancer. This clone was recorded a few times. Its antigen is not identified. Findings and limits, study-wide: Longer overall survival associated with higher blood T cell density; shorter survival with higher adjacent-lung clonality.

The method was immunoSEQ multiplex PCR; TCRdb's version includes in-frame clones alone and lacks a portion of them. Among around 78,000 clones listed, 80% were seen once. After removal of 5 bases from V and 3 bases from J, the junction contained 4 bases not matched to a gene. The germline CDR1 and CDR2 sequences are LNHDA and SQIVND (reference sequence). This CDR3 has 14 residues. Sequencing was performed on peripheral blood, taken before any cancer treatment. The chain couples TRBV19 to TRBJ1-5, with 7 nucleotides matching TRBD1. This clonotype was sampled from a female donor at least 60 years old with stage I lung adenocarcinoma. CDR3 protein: CASSAQGPNQPQHF. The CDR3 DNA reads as TGTGCCAGTAGTGCACAGGGGCCCAATCAGCCCCAGCATTTT.